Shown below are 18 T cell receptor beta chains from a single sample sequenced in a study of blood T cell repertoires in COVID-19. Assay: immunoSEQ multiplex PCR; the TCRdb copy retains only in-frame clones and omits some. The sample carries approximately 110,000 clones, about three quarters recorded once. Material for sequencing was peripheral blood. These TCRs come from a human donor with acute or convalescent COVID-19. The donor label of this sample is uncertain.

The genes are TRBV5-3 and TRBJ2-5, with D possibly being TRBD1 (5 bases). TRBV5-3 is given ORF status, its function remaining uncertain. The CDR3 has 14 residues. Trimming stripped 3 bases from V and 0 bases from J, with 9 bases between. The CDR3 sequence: CARSCDSDQETQYF. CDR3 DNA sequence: TGTGCCAGAAGCTGTGACAGCGACCAAGAGACCCAGTACTTC.

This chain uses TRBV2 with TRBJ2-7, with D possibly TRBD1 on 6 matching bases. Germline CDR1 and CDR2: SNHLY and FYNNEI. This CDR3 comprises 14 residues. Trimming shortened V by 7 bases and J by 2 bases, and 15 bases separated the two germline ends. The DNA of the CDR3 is TGTGCCAGCAAGGTAGGGGACAACACCTACGAGCAGTACTTC. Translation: CASKVGDNTYEQYF.

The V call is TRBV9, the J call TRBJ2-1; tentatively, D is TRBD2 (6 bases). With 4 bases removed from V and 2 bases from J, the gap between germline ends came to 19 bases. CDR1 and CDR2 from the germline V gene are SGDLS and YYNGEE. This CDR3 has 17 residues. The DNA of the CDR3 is TGTGCCAGCAGCCTCCGGCGGGGCAGGGATGCCTACAATGAGCAGTTCTTC. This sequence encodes CASSLRRGRDAYNEQFF.

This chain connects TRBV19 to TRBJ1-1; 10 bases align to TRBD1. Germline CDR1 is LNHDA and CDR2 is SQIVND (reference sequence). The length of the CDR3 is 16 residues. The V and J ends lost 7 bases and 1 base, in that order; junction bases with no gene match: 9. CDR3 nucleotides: TGTGCCAGTACCACCGGGACAGGGGTTTCGAACACTGAAGCTTTCTTT. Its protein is CASTTGTGVSNTEAFF. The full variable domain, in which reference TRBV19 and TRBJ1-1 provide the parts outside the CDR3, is DGGITQSPKYLFRKEGQNVTLSCEQNLNHDAMYWYRQDPGQGLRLIYYSQIVNDFQKGDIAEGYSVSREKKESFPLTVTSAQKNPTAFYLCASTTGTGVSNTEAFFGQGTRLTVV.

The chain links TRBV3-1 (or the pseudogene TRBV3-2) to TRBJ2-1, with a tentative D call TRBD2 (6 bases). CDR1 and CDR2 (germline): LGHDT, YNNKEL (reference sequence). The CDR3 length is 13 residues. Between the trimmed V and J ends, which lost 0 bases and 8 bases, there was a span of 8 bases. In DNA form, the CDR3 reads TGTGCCAGCAGCCAAGAATGGGGGGATGAGCAGTTCTTC. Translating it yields CASSQEWGDEQFF.

The chain's CDR3 is CAISESSGPDTQYF. The CDR3, as DNA: TGTGCCATCAGTGAGTCATCAGGGCCAGATACGCAGTATTTT. The chain carries TRBV10-3 and TRBJ2-3; D possibly corresponds to TRBD1 (5 bases). CDR1 is ENHRY, CDR2 SYGVKD, per germline. CDR3 length: 14 amino acids. V shed 0 bases and J shed 4 bases, with 8 bases lying between them.

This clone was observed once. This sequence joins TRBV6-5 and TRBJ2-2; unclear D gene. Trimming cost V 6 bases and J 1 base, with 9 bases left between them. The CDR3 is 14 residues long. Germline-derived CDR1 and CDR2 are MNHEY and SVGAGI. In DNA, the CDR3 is TGTGCCAGCAGCTACGGGCGGAACACCGGGGAGCTGTTTTTT. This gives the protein CASSYGRNTGELFF.

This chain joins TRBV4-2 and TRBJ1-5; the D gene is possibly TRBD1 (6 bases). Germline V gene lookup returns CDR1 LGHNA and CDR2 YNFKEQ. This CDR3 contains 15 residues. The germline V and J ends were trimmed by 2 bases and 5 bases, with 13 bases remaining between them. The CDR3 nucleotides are TGTGCCAGCAGCCAAACCCCTGGGGGCCATCAGCCCCAGCATTTT. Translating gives CASSQTPGGHQPQHF.

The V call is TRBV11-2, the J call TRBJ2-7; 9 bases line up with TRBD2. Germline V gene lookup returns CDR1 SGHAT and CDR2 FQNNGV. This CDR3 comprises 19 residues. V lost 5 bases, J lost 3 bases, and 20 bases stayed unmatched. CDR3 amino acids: CASSLIGAGGPIVSYEQYF. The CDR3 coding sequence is TGTGCCAGCAGCCTCATTGGTGCGGGGGGGCCGATAGTTAGCTACGAGCAGTACTTC. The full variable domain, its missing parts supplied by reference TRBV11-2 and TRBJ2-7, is EAGVAQSPRYKIIEKRQSVAFWCNPISGHATLYWYQQILGQGPKLLIQFQNNGVVDDSQLPKDRFSAERLKGVDSTLKIQPAKLEDSAVYLCASSLIGAGGPIVSYEQYFGPGTRLTVT.

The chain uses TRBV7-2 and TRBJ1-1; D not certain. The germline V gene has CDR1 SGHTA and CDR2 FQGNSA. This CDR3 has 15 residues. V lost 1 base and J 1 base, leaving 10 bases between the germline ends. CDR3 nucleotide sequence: TGTGCCAGCAGCTTAGTGACCGAGGGGAACACTGAAGCTTTCTTT. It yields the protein CASSLVTEGNTEAFF.

The CDR3 bases are TGTGCCAGCAGCGCTGGGGGGTTCCCCTACAATGAGCAGTTCTTC. It is translated as CASSAGGFPYNEQFF. This chain connects TRBV21-1 to TRBJ2-1; the table's D call TRBD2 went unverified against the DNA. TRBV21-1 is deemed a pseudogene. There are 15 residues in the CDR3.

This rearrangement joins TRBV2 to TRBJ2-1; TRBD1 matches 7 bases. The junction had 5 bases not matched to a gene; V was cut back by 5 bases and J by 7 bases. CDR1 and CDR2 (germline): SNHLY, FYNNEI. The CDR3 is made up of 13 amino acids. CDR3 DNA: TGTGCCAGCAGTCTGACAGGGACAAATGAGCAGTTCTTC. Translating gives CASSLTGTNEQFF.

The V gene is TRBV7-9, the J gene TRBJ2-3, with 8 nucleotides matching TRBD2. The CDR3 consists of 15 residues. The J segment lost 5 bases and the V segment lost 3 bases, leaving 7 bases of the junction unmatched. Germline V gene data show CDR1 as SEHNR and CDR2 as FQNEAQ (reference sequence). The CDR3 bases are TGTGCCAGCAGCTTCGGACTAGCTGATTTAGATACGCAGTATTTT. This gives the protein CASSFGLADLDTQYF. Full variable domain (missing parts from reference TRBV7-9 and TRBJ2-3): DTGVSQNPRHKITKRGQNVTFRCDPISEHNRLYWYRQTLGQGPEFLTYFQNEAQLEKSRLLSDRFSAERPKGSFSTLEIQRTEQGDSAMYLCASSFGLADLDTQYFGPGTRLTVL.

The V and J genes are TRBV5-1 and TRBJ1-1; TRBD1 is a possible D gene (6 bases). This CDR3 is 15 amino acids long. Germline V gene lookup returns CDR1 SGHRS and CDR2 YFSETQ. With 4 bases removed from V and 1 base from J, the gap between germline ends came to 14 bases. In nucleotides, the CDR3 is TGCGCCAGCAGCCCACTACAGACAGGGAACACTGAAGCTTTCTTT. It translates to CASSPLQTGNTEAFF.

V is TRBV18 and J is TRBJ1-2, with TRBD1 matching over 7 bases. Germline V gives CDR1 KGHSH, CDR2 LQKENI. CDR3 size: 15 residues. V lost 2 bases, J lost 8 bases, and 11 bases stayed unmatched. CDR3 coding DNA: TGTGCCAGCTCACCAACGAGGCAGGGGGAACGGGGCTACACCTTC. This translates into CASSPTRQGERGYTF.

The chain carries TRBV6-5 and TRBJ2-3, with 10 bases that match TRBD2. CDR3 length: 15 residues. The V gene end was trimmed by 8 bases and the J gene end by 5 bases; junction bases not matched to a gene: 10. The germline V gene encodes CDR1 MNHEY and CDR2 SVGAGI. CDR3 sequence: CASEASGGVRDTQYF. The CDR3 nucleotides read TGTGCCAGCGAGGCCAGCGGGGGGGTTAGAGATACGCAGTATTTT.

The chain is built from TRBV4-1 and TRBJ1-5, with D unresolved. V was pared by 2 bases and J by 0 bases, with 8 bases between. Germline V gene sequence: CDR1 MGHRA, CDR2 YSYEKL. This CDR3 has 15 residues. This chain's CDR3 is CASSQRTASNQPQHF. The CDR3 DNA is TGCGCCAGCAGCCAACGGACTGCTAGCAATCAGCCCCAGCATTTT.

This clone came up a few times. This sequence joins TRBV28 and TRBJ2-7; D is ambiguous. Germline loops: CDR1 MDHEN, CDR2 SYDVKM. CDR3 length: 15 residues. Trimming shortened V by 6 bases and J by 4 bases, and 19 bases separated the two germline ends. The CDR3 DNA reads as TGTGCCAGCAGACCACCTAGAGGCTTACTTTACGAGCAGTACTTC. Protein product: CASRPPRGLLYEQYF.